A single sample is the source of the 20 T cell receptor beta chains below, sequenced in a study of shared clonotypes between healthy human individuals. The repertoire was sequenced with immunoSEQ multiplex PCR; TCRdb's copy has only in-frame clones and lacks some. The sample has a few million clones, over 85% seen once. The sample taken for sequencing was naive CD4+ T cells from PBMCs. As for subset: CD45RA+ positively selected. These receptors were taken from a man aged 18-30 years in good health. Some clones in this sample may be carry-over from other donors' samples.

The sample holds one count of this clone. The CDR3 reads CASSKTAGAHTEAFF. CDR3 coding DNA: TGTGCCAGCAGCAAAACTGCGGGGGCGCACACTGAAGCTTTCTTT. This chain connects TRBV7-3 to TRBJ1-1; D is perhaps TRBD1 (6 bases). V was cut by 5 bases and J by 3 bases, with 16 bases left in between. In germline, CDR1 is SGHTA, CDR2 FQGTGA. The length of the CDR3 is 15 residues.

The CDR3: CASSHRDRGQNTEAFF. CDR3 DNA sequence: TGTGCCAGCAGTCACCGGGACAGGGGGCAAAACACTGAAGCTTTCTTT. This chain connects TRBV28 to TRBJ1-1, with TRBD1 matching over 12 bases. CDR3 length equals 16 residues. Germline values: CDR1 MDHEN, CDR2 SYDVKM. The trim removed 5 bases at V and 2 bases at J, leaving 6 bases unmatched.

The rearrangement links TRBV28 to TRBJ2-2; 8 bases are shared with TRBD2. The germline gives CDR1 MDHEN, CDR2 SYDVKM. Trimming at V came to 6 bases and at J to 7 bases, leaving 10 bases not matched to a gene. The CDR3 sequence is 15 residues long. The CDR3 DNA reads TGTGCCAGCAGATCCCCGGCAAGCGGGAGCGGGGAGCTGTTTTTT. It encodes CASRSPASGSGELFF. The full variable domain, completed using reference TRBV28 and TRBJ2-2, is DVKVTQSSRYLVKRTGEKVFLECVQDMDHENMFWYRQDPGLGLRLIYFSYDVKMKEKGDIPEGYSVSREKKERFSLILESASTNQTSMYLCASRSPASGSGELFFGEGSRLTVL.

The chain is built from TRBV11-2 and TRBJ1-2; 11 bases are shared with TRBD1. CDR3 length equals 15 residues. Germline CDR1 is SGHAT and CDR2 is FQNNGV. Trimming took 5 bases from V and 4 from J; bases not matched to a gene: 6. This CDR3 is CASSNPGTGGYGYTF. The CDR3 DNA reads as TGTGCCAGCAGCAATCCCGGGACAGGGGGCTATGGCTACACCTTC.

The J gene is TRBJ2-1, the V gene TRBV28, with TRBD1 identical over 9 bases. Losses at the gene ends were 4 bases for V and 8 bases for J; bases not matched to a gene: 9. The CDR3 is 15 residues long. Germline V CDR1 and CDR2: MDHEN, SYDVKM. DNA of the CDR3: TGTGCCAGCAGTTCCCTGGGACAGGGTGGCGATGAGCAGTTCTTC. Encoded protein: CASSSLGQGGDEQFF.

The V call is TRBV9, the J call TRBJ2-7; TRBD1 might be the D (6 bases). The CDR3 sequence is 14 residues long. V dropped 5 bases and J dropped 2 bases, with 14 bases sitting between them. In germline, CDR1 is SGDLS, CDR2 YYNGEE. The CDR3 bases are TGTGCCAGCAGTCCAGGGACATACACCTACGAGCAGTACTTC. Its translation is CASSPGTYTYEQYF.

The chain joins TRBV7-6 to TRBJ2-2; 11 bases align to TRBD1. J lost 6 bases, V lost 1 base, and 1 base had no gene match. There are 15 residues in the CDR3. In germline, CDR1 is SGHVS, CDR2 FNYEAQ. As DNA, the CDR3 is TGTGCCAGCAGCTTAGGGACAGGGGGCCCCGGGGAGCTGTTTTTT. Translation: CASSLGTGGPGELFF.

The V gene is TRBV5-6, the J gene TRBJ2-5; no firm D call. CDR3 length: 13 amino acids. V gave up 5 bases and J gave up 5 bases, with 13 bases separating them. From germline, CDR1 is SGHDT and CDR2 YYEEEE. The CDR3 here is CASRIQAAETQYF. The CDR3, as DNA: TGTGCCAGCAGAATTCAGGCCGCGGAGACCCAGTACTTC.

V and J are TRBV5-1 and TRBJ2-1; a possible D gene is TRBD1 (5 bases). Germline CDR1 SGHRS, CDR2 YFSETQ. This CDR3 is 15 amino acids long. The V and J ends lost 0 bases and 3 bases respectively, with 10 bases between them. The CDR3 nucleotides read TGCGCCAGCAGCTTGGCCTTAGGGGTCTACAATGAGCAGTTCTTC. It encodes CASSLALGVYNEQFF.

In DNA, the CDR3 is TGTGCCAGCACCCGGACGCGCGACTCTGGAAACACCATATATTTT. Amino acids: CASTRTRDSGNTIYF. This rearrangement joins TRBV6-5 to TRBJ1-3; D not certain. There are 15 residues in the CDR3. The germline CDR1 and CDR2 sequences are MNHEY and SVGAGI. Trimming pared 7 bases from V and 0 bases from J, leaving 13 bases between.

The chain employs TRBV7-8 and TRBJ2-5; 9 nucleotides agree with TRBD1. In germline, CDR1 is SGHVS, CDR2 FQNEAQ. The V gene end was trimmed by 5 bases and the J gene end by 3 bases; junction bases not matched to a gene: 4. The CDR3 covers 14 residues. The CDR3 nucleotides are TGTGCCAGCAGCCCAGGGACAGGGAAAGAGACCCAGTACTTC. Its translation is CASSPGTGKETQYF.

The rearrangement joins TRBV28 to TRBJ2-1; D not resolved. The germline V gene encodes CDR1 MDHEN and CDR2 SYDVKM. The V and J ends lost 2 bases and 6 bases respectively, with 17 bases between them. This CDR3 spans 16 amino acids. The CDR3 spells CASSLGQSLGSNEQFF. The CDR3 bases are TGTGCCAGCAGTTTAGGGCAGTCCTTGGGCTCCAATGAGCAGTTCTTC.

The V gene is TRBV11-1, the J gene TRBJ2-1; the match to TRBD2 covers 11 bases. This CDR3 contains 13 residues. The ends lost 10 bases at V and 8 bases at J; junction bases unmatched: 7. From germline, CDR1 is SGHAT and CDR2 FQDESV (reference sequence). CDR3 nucleotides: TGTGCCACATCTAGCGGGAGGAATGATGAGCAGTTCTTC. Its protein is CATSSGRNDEQFF.

This clone was detected once. The genes are TRBV7-2 and TRBJ1-1; 9 nucleotides match TRBD1. Germline V gene lookup returns CDR1 SGHTA and CDR2 FQGNSA. V shed 6 bases and J 5 bases; nucleotides not matched to a gene: 4. The CDR3 consists of 13 residues. In DNA form, the CDR3 reads TGTGCCAGCAGTCGGACAGGGGCAACTGAAGCTTTCTTT. Residues: CASSRTGATEAFF.

CDR3 DNA: TGTGCCAGCACCTATAAAAGCGGGGGCCTCAATCAGCCCCAGCATTTT. It specifies CASTYKSGGLNQPQHF. The J gene is TRBJ1-5, the V gene TRBV28; possibly TRBD1 for D (6 bases). CDR1 is MDHEN and CDR2 is SYDVKM in the germline V gene. V was clipped by 7 bases and J by 3 bases, with 19 bases between them. The CDR3 contains 16 residues. The full variable domain, completed using reference TRBV28 and TRBJ1-5, is DVKVTQSSRYLVKRTGEKVFLECVQDMDHENMFWYRQDPGLGLRLIYFSYDVKMKEKGDIPEGYSVSREKKERFSLILESASTNQTSMYLCASTYKSGGLNQPQHFGDGTRLSIL.

V is TRBV9 and J is TRBJ1-2; D remains ambiguous. Germline CDR1 reads SGDLS; CDR2 reads YYNGEE. The length of the CDR3 is 14 residues. V dropped 0 bases and J dropped 4 bases, with 10 bases sitting between them. Written as DNA, the CDR3 is TGTGCCAGCAGCGTAGGAGTCACGGGCTATGGCTACACCTTC. As protein: CASSVGVTGYGYTF.

This clone was recorded only once. The chain couples TRBV2 to TRBJ1-5, with D tentatively TRBD1 (5 bases). The V end was cut by 8 bases, the J end by 1 base, with 12 bases between. Germline-derived CDR1 and CDR2 are SNHLY and FYNNEI. This CDR3 has 14 residues. DNA for the CDR3: TGTGCCAGCCAACTTGGGGGGAGCAATCAGCCCCAGCATTTT. This translates into CASQLGGSNQPQHF.

The genes are TRBV5-6 and TRBJ2-1, with 13 positions matching TRBD2. Germline V gene lookup returns CDR1 SGHDT and CDR2 YYEEEE. Germline trimming cut 4 bases from V and 5 bases from J; bases unmatched to any gene: 6. This CDR3 is 16 amino acids long. The CDR3: CASSLGLAGDDNEQFF. In nucleotides, the CDR3 is TGTGCCAGCAGCCTAGGACTAGCGGGAGATGACAATGAGCAGTTCTTC.

About this clone: Distinct nucleotide sequences in the sample also encode this CDR3. This chain connects TRBV5-8 to TRBJ1-4; 7 nucleotides align to TRBD1. This CDR3 comprises 16 residues. Trimming cost V 0 bases and J 0 bases; bases outside gene matches: 2. Germline CDR1 reads SGHTS; CDR2 reads YDEGEE. The CDR3 DNA follows: TGTGCCAGCAGCTTGGGTACAGGGGCAACTAATGAAAAACTGTTTTTT. Encoded protein: CASSLGTGATNEKLFF. Supplemented by reference TRBV5-8 and TRBJ1-4, the full variable domain reads EAGVTQSPTHLIKTRGQQATLRCSPISGHTSVYWYQQALGLGLQFLLWYDEGEERNRGNFPPRFSGRQFPNYSSELNVNALELEDSALYLCASSLGTGATNEKLFFGSGTQLSVL.

The rearrangement uses TRBV18 and TRBJ2-1; maybe TRBD2 (7 bases). CDR3 size: 13 residues. Trimming removed 6 bases at V and 14 bases at J, with 20 bases between. Germline CDR1 and CDR2: KGHSH and LQKENI. The CDR3 spells CASSNSPDSGKFF. Written as DNA, the CDR3 is TGTGCCAGCTCGAATTCCCCGGACAGCGGGAAGTTCTTC.